Following are 7 T cell receptor beta chains from one sample sequenced in a study of shared clonotypes between healthy human individuals. Measured with immunoSEQ multiplex PCR; TCRdb has only the in-frame clones, and not every one. Among about 2.5 million clones listed, roughly 90% were seen once. The sequenced material came from naive CD4+ T cells from PBMCs. Subset indicated: CD45RA+ positively selected. Source of these receptors: a man in his late teens or twenties in good health. Some clones in this sample may be carry-over from other donors' samples.

CDR3 bases: TGTGCCAGCAGTTACTCGGGGTTGAGAAACGAGCAGTACTTC. This translates into CASSYSGLRNEQYF. The chain links TRBV6-5 to TRBJ2-7; D unresolved. Trimming removed 0 bases at V and 5 bases at J, with 11 bases between. This CDR3 is built from 14 residues. Germline V CDR1 and CDR2: MNHEY, SVGAGI.

The rearrangement uses TRBV5-6 and TRBJ2-5; 7 nucleotides match TRBD1. The J call may be mistaken, given a closer DNA end match to TRBJ2-7. The CDR3 is 13 residues long. Germline lookup yields CDR1 SGHDT and CDR2 YYEEEE. The CDR3, as DNA: TGTGCCAGCAGCCGTGGACAGGTATACGAGCAGTACTTC. Protein sequence: CASSRGQVYEQYF.

The chain has TRBV7-9 and TRBJ2-1; TRBD2 aligns across 13 bases. The CDR3 is made up of 17 amino acids. Unmatched junction bases numbered 6, after V lost 4 bases and J lost 3 bases. Germline lookup yields CDR1 SEHNR and CDR2 FQNEAQ (reference sequence). CDR3 nucleotide sequence: TGTGCCAGCAGCTCCCGGACTAGCGGGAGTCTCTACAATGAGCAGTTCTTC. Translation gives CASSSRTSGSLYNEQFF.

The chain employs TRBV6-1 and TRBJ1-3, with 8 bases fitting TRBD1. The trim removed 4 bases at V and 2 bases at J, leaving 7 bases unmatched. Germline V CDR1 and CDR2: MNHNS, SASEGT. The CDR3 runs to 16 residues. As DNA, the CDR3 is TGTGCCAGCAGTGGACCGACAGGGGTGGCTGGAAACACCATATATTTT. Protein: CASSGPTGVAGNTIYF.

Note on this clone: This sample also contains other DNA sequences that code for the same CDR3. This chain uses TRBV19 with TRBJ1-5, with a possible D match to TRBD1 (6 bases). CDR1 and CDR2 from the germline V gene are LNHDA and SQIVND (reference sequence). The CDR3 sequence is 12 residues long. The V and J ends lost 8 bases and 1 base respectively, with 6 bases between them. CDR3 DNA sequence: TGTGCCAGTGGACAGAGCAATCAGCCCCAGCATTTT. It is translated as CASGQSNQPQHF.

The CDR3 spells CASSLGGQPYEQYF. For the CDR3, the DNA is TGTGCCAGCAGTTTGGGCGGCCAACCCTACGAGCAGTACTTC. V is TRBV28 and J is TRBJ2-7; D ambiguous. The length of the CDR3 is 14 residues. Germline V gene lookup returns CDR1 MDHEN and CDR2 SYDVKM. V lost 3 bases, J lost 2 bases, and 11 bases lay in between. Combining the CDR3 with reference TRBV28 and TRBJ2-7 gives the whole variable domain DVKVTQSSRYLVKRTGEKVFLECVQDMDHENMFWYRQDPGLGLRLIYFSYDVKMKEKGDIPEGYSVSREKKERFSLILESASTNQTSMYLCASSLGGQPYEQYFGPGTRLTVT.

V is TRBV28 and J is TRBJ2-3; D call uncertain. CDR1 is MDHEN, CDR2 SYDVKM, per germline. Trimming took off 2 bases at V and 5 bases at J, with 17 bases between the two ends. The CDR3 length is 16 residues. The CDR3 bases are TGTGCCAGCAGTTTACCCGGCCCCGGTGGCGGAGATACGCAGTATTTT. Translating it yields CASSLPGPGGGDTQYF.